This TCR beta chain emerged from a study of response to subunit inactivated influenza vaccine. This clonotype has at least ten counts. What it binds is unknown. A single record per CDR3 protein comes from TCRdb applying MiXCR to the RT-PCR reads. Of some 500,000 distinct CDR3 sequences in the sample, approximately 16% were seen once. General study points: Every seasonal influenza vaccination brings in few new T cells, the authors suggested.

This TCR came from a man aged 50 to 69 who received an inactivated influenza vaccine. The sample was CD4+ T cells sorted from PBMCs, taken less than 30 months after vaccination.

This chain's CDR3 is CASSRGLAENIQYF. DNA for the CDR3: TGTGCCAGCAGCAGGGGACTAGCGGAAAACATTCAGTACTTC. The chain combines TRBV7-2 with TRBJ2-4, with TRBD2 identical over 11 bases. CDR3 size: 14 residues. The germline gives CDR1 SGHTA, CDR2 FQGNSA. The trim removed 5 bases at V and 5 bases at J, leaving 2 bases unmatched.